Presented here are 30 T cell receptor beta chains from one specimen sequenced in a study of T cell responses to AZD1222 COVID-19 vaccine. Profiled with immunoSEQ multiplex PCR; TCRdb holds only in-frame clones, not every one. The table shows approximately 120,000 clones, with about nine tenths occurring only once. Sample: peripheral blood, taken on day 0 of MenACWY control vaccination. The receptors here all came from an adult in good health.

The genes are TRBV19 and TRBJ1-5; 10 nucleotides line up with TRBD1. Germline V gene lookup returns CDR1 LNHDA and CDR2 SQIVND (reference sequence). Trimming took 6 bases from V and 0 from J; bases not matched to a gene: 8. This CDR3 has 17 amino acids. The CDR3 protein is CASSDRGLSYSNQPQHF. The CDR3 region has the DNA TGTGCCAGTAGCGACAGGGGGCTCTCCTATAGCAATCAGCCCCAGCATTTT.

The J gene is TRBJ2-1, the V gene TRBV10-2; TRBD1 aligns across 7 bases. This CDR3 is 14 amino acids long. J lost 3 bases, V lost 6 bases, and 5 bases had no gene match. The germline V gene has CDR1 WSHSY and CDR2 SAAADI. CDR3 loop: CASRDRLVYNEQFF. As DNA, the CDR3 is TGCGCCAGCAGGGACAGGCTGGTCTACAATGAGCAGTTCTTC.

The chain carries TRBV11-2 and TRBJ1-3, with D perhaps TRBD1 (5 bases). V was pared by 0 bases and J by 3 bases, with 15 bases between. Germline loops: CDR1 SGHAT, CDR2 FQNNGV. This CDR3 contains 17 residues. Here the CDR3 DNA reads TGTGCCAGCAGCTTAGAGACGGGGGGGAAAATTGGAAACACCATATATTTT. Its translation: CASSLETGGKIGNTIYF.

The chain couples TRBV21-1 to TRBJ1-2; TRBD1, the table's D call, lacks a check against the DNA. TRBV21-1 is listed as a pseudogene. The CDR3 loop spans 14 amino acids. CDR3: CASSKMSTDYGYTF. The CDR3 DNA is TGTGCCAGCAGCAAAATGTCGACAGACTATGGCTACACCTTC.

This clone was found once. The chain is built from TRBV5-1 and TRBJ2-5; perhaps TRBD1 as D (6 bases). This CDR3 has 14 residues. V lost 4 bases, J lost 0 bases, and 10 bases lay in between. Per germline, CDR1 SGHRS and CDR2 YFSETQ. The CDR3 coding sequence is TGCGCCAGCAGCAGAACAGGGTACCAAGAGACCCAGTACTTC. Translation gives CASSRTGYQETQYF. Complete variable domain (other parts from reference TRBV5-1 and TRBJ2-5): KAGVTQTPRYLIKTRGQQVTLSCSPISGHRSVSWYQQTPGQGLQFLFEYFSETQRNKGNFPGRFSGRQFSNSRSEMNVSTLELGDSALYLCASSRTGYQETQYFGPGTRLLVL.

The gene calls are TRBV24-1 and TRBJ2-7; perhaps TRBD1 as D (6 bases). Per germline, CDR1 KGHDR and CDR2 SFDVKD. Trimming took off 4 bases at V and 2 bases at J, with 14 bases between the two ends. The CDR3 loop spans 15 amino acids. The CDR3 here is CATSEDRDTTYEQYF. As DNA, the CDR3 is TGTGCCACCAGTGAGGACCGGGACACTACCTACGAGCAGTACTTC.

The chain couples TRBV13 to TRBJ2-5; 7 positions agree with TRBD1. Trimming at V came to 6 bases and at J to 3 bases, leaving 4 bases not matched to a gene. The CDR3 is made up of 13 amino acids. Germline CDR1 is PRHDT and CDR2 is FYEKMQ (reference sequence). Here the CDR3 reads CASSSDREETQYF. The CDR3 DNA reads TGTGCCAGCAGTTCAGACAGGGAAGAGACCCAGTACTTC.

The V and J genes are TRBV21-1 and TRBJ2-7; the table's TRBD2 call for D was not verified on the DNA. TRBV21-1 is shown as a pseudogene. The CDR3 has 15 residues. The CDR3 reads CASSKPLGGWYEQYV. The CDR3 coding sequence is TGTGCCAGCAGCAAACCACTGGGGGGATGGTACGAGCAGTACGTC.

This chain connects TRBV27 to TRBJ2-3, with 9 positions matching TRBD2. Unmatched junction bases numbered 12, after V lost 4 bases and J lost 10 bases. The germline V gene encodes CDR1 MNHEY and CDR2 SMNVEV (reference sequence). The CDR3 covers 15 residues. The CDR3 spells CASSSLAGVTPPQYF. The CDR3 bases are TGTGCCAGCAGTTCCTTAGCGGGGGTTACTCCCCCGCAGTATTTT.

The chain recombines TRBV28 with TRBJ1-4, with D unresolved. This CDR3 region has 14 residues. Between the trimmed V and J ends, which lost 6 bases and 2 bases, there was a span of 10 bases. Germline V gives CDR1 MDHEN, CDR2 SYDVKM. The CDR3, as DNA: TGTGCCAGCAGCCCAGTCTCTACTAATGAAAAACTGTTTTTT. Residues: CASSPVSTNEKLFF. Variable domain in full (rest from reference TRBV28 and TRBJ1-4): DVKVTQSSRYLVKRTGEKVFLECVQDMDHENMFWYRQDPGLGLRLIYFSYDVKMKEKGDIPEGYSVSREKKERFSLILESASTNQTSMYLCASSPVSTNEKLFFGSGTQLSVL.

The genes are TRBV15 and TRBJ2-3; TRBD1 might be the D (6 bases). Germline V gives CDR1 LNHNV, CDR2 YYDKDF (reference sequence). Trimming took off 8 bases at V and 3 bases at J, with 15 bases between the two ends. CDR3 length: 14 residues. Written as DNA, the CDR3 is TGTGCCACCGGGAGACGTACAGGGACAGATACGCAGTATTTT. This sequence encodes CATGRRTGTDTQYF.

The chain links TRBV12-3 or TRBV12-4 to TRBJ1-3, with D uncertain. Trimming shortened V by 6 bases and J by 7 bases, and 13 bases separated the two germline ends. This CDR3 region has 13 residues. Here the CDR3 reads CASRAFTMNTIYF. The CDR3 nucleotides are TGTGCCAGCAGAGCATTCACGATGAACACCATATATTTT.

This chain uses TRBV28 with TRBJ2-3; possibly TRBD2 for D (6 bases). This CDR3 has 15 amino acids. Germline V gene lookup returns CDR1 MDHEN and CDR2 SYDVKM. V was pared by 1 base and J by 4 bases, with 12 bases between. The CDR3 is CASSLSGVEADTQYF. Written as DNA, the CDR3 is TGTGCCAGCAGTTTATCGGGGGTTGAGGCAGATACGCAGTATTTT.

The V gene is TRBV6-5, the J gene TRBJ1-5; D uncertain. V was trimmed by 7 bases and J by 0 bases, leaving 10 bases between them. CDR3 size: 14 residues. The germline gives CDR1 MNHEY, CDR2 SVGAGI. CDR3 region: CASNSGSSNQPQHF. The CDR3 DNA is TGTGCCAGCAACTCGGGTAGTAGCAATCAGCCCCAGCATTTT.

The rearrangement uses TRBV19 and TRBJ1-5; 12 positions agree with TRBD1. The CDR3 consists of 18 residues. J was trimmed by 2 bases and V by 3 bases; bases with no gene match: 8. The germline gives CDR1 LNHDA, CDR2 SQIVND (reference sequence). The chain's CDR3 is CASSMSRDRGRGNQPQHF. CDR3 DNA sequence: TGTGCCAGTAGTATGTCCCGGGACAGGGGGCGAGGCAATCAGCCCCAGCATTTT.

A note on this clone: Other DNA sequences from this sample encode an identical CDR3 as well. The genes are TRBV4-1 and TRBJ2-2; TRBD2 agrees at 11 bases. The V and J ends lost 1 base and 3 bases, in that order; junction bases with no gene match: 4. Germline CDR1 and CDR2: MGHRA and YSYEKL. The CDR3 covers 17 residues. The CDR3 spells CASSQGLAGGYTGELFF. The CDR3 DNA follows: TGCGCCAGCAGCCAAGGGCTAGCGGGGGGATACACCGGGGAGCTGTTTTTT.

CDR3 residues: CASSTGGMNTEAFF. The CDR3 DNA reads as TGTGCCAGCAGTACAGGGGGCATGAACACTGAAGCTTTCTTT. The chain has TRBV28 and TRBJ1-1; 9 bases are a match to TRBD1. CDR1 is MDHEN, CDR2 SYDVKM, per germline. The V gene end was trimmed by 5 bases and the J gene end by 0 bases; junction bases not matched to a gene: 1. This CDR3 comprises 14 residues.

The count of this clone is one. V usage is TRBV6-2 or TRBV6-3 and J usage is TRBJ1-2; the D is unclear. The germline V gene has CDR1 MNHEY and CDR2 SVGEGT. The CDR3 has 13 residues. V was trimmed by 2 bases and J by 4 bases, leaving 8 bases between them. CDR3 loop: CASSYQSPYGYTF. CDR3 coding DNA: TGTGCCAGCAGTTACCAAAGTCCCTATGGCTACACCTTC.

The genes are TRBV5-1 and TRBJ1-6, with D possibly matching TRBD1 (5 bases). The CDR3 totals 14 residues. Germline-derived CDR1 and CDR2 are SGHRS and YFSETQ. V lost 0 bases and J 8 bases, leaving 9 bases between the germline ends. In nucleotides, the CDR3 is TGCGCCAGCAGCTTGGCAGGGTTTGATTCACCCCTCCACTTT. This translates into CASSLAGFDSPLHF. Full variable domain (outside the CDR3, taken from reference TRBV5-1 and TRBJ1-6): KAGVTQTPRYLIKTRGQQVTLSCSPISGHRSVSWYQQTPGQGLQFLFEYFSETQRNKGNFPGRFSGRQFSNSRSEMNVSTLELGDSALYLCASSLAGFDSPLHFGNGTRLTVT.

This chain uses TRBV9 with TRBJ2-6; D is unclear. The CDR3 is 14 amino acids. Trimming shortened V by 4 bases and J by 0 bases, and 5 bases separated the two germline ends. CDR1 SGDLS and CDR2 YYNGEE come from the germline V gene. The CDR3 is CASSLYSGANVLTF. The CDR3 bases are TGTGCCAGCAGCCTCTACTCTGGGGCCAACGTCCTGACTTTC.

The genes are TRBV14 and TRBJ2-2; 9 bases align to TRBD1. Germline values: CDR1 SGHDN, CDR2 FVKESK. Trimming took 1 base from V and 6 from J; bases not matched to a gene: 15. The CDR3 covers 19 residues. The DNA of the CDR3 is TGTGCCAGCAGCCAAGTCCTCGGGGCCGGGACAGGGCCCCCCGGGGAGCTGTTTTTT. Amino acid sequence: CASSQVLGAGTGPPGELFF.

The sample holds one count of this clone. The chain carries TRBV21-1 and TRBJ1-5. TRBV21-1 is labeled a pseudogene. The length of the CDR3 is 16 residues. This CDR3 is CASSKGPVDHGPPQHF. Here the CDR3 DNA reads TGTGCCAGCAGCAAAGGTCCGGTGGATCATGGACCGCCCCAGCATTTT.

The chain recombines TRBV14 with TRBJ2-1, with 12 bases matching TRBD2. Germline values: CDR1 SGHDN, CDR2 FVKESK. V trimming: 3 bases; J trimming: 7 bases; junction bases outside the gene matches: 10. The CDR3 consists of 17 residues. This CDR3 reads CASSQIQGLAGQNEQFF. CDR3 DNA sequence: TGTGCCAGCAGCCAGATACAAGGACTAGCGGGGCAGAATGAGCAGTTCTTC.

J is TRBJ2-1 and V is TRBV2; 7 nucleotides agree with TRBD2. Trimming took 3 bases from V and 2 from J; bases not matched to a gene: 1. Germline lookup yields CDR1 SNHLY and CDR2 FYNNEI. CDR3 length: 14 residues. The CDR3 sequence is CASSDGGAYNEQFF. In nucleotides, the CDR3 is TGTGCCAGCAGTGATGGGGGGGCCTACAATGAGCAGTTCTTC.

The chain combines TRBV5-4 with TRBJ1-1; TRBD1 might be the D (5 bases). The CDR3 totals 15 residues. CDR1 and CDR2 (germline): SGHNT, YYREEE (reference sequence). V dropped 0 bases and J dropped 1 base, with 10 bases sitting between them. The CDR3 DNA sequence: TGTGCCAGCAGCTTGGGCAGGGTAGGGAACACTGAAGCTTTCTTT. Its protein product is CASSLGRVGNTEAFF.

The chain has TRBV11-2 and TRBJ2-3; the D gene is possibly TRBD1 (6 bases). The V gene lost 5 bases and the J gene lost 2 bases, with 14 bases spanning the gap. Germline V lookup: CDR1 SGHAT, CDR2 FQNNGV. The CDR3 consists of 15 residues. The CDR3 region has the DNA TGTGCCAGCAGCCCTATAACAGGGTTCACAGATACGCAGTATTTT. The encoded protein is CASSPITGFTDTQYF.

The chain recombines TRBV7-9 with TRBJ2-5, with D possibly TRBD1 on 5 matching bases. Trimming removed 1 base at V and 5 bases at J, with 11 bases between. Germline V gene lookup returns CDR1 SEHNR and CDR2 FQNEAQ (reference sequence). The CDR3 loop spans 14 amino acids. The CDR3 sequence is CASSLEGRWETQYF. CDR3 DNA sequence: TGTGCCAGCAGCTTAGAGGGGCGCTGGGAGACCCAGTACTTC.

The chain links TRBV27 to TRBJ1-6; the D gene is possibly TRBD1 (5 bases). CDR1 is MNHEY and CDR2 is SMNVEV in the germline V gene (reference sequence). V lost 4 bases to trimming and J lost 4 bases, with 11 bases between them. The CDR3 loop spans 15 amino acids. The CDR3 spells CASSWAGTYNSPLHF. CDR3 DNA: TGTGCCAGCAGTTGGGCAGGGACGTATAATTCACCCCTCCACTTT.

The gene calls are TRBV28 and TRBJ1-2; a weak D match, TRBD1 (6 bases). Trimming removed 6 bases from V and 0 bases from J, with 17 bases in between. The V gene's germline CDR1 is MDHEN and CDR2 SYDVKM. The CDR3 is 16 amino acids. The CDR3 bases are TGTGCCAGCAGCACAACAGGGATTGAAGCTAACTATGGCTACACCTTC. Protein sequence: CASSTTGIEANYGYTF.

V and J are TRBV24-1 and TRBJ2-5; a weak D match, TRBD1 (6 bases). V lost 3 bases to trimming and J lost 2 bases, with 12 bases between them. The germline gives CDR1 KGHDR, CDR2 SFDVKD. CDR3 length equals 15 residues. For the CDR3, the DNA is TGTGCCACCAGTGATCCCGGGACACCACAAGAGACCCAGTACTTC. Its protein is CATSDPGTPQETQYF.